The present TCR beta chain was sequenced within a study of blood T cell repertoires in COVID-19. Original handling: Reference gene primer amplification gave nucleated cell count estimates. This table comes from immunoSEQ multiplex PCR, and its TCRdb copy is limited to in-frame clones, with some not included. Clone size and the V and J calls come from that table; the DNA yielded D and trimming. The sample shows some 91,000 clones, roughly 83% of them seen only once. This clone appeared a single time. V lost 8 bases and J 4 bases, leaving 10 bases between the germline ends. The CDR3 is made up of 11 amino acids. In germline, CDR1 is SQVTM, CDR2 ANQGSEA.

The rearrangement uses TRBV29-1 and TRBJ2-3; D unclear. This sequence was found in a human donor in a cohort sampled during active COVID-19. Sequenced input: peripheral blood. CDR3 sequence (DNA): TGCAGCTATTATATATCAGATACGCAGTATTTT. Its translation is CSYYISDTQYF.